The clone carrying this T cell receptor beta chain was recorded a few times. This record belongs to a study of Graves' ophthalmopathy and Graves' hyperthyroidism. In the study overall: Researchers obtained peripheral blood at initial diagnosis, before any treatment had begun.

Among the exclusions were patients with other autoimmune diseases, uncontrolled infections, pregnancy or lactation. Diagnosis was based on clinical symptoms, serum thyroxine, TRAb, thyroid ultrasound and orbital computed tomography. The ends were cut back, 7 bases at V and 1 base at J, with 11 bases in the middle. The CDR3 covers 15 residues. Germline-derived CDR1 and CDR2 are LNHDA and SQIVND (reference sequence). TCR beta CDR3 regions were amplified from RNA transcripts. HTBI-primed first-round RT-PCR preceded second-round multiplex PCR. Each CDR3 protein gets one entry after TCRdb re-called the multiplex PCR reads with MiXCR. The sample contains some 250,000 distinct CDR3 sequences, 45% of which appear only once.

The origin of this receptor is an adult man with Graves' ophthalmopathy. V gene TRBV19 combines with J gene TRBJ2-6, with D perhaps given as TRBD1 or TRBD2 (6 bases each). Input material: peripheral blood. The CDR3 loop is CASKEGVSGANVLTF. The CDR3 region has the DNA TGTGCCAGTAAGGAGGGGGTTTCTGGGGCCAACGTCCTGACTTTC.